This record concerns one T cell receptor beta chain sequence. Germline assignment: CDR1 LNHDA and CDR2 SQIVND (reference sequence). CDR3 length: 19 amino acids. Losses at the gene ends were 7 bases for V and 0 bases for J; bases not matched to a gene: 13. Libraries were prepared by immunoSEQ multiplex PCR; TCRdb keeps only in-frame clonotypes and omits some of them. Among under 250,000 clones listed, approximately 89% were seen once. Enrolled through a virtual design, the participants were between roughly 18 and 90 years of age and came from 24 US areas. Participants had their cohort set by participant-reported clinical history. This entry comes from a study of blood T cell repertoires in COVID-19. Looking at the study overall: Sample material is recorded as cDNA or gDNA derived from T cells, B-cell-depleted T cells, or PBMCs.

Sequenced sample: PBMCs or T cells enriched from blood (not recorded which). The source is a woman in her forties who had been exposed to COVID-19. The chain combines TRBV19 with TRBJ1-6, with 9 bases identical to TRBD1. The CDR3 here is CASTAGTGIPLSYNSPLHF. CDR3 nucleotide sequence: TGTGCCAGTACCGCCGGGACAGGGATTCCACTCTCCTATAATTCACCCCTCCACTTT.